This T cell receptor (beta chain) was captured in a study of blood T cell repertoires in COVID-19. The CDR3 length is 13 residues. Trimming cost V 1 base and J 8 bases, with 11 bases left between them. CDR1 SGHDN and CDR2 FVKESK come from the germline V gene. Participants were placed into cohorts based on the clinical history they reported. Only in-frame clones appear in the TCRdb table, and some are missing; sequencing was by immunoSEQ multiplex PCR. The sample shows over 250,000 clones, nearly 90% of them seen only once. The gene calls are TRBV14 and TRBJ1-2; D unclear. The clonotype comes from a woman between 55 and 75 years old who had recovered from COVID-19. The sample comprised PBMCs or T cells enriched from blood (not recorded which). Written as DNA, the CDR3 is TGTGCCAGCAGCCAAGTCACGAGTTGGGGCTACACCTTC. This translates into CASSQVTSWGYTF.